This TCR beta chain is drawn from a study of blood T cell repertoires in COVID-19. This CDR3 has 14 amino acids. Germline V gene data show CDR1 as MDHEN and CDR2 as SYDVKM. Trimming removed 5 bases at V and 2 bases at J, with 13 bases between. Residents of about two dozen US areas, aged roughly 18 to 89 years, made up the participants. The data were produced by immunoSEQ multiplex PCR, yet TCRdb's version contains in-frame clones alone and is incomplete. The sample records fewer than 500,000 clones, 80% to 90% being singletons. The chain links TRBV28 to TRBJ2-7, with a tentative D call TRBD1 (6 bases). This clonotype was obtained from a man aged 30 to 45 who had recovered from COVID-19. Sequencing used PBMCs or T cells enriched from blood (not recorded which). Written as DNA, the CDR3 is TGTGCCAGCAGTCGGGACAACCCAACCTACGAGCAGTACTTC. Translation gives CASSRDNPTYEQYF.